Sequencing of this T cell receptor beta chain was carried out in a study of blood T cells in healthy people across ages. Study-level results: With donor CMV status unknown, expanded clonotype changes were possibly confounded. A roughly linear age-dependent decrease characterized TCR beta diversity per million T cells. Both naive CD4+ cell counts and diversity were greater in long-lived donors than in aged donors.

Details on this clonotype: The antigen is unknown.

A second PCR of about 6 to 12 cycles used a sample-barcoded 5' primer and a J-beta primer mix. TCRdb re-called the 5' RACE reads through MiXCR, storing one row per CDR3 protein. The table includes some 750,000 distinct CDR3 sequences, 22% detected once. The junction had 9 bases not matched to a gene; V was cut back by 5 bases and J by 7 bases. The CDR3 length is 15 residues. The chain carries TRBV12-3 or TRBV12-4 and TRBJ2-1; 9 nucleotides line up with TRBD1. The sequenced sample was blood. The source of this sequence is a man aged 70-80 years in good health. The CDR3 protein is CASSIDRGLTNEQFF. CDR3 coding DNA: TGTGCCAGCAGTATAGACAGGGGGTTAACGAATGAGCAGTTCTTC.